These 31 T cell receptor beta chains originate from one sample sequenced in a study of brain T cells in children with intractable seizures. The time point denotes: blood from clinic visit 5 months post-surgery; TSC patient then seizure free. Sequencing used immunoSEQ multiplex PCR; TCRdb keeps in-frame clones, though not all of them. Here the sample spans 340,000 or so clones, roughly 92% being singletons. This specimen consisted of peripheral blood, obtained less than 6 months after surgery. Receptors originate from a boy under three years old with tuberous sclerosis and intractable seizures.

The chain combines TRBV11-3 with TRBJ1-1; D is uncertain. The CDR3 has 14 residues. V dropped 0 bases and J dropped 6 bases, with 11 bases sitting between them. Germline CDR1 SGHNT, CDR2 YENEEA. CDR3 in amino acids: CASSLEAIRAEAFF. The CDR3 DNA is TGTGCCAGCAGCTTAGAAGCAATTAGGGCTGAAGCTTTCTTT.

This sequence joins TRBV10-2 and TRBJ2-1; 10 bases are shared with TRBD2. The V gene end was trimmed by 7 bases and the J gene end by 2 bases; junction bases not matched to a gene: 5. Germline V CDR1 and CDR2: WSHSY, SAAADI. The CDR3 extends over 15 amino acids. CDR3 DNA: TGCGCCAGCACCCCCGGGACTAGCGCCTACAATGAGCAGTTCTTC. Its protein product is CASTPGTSAYNEQFF.

The genes are TRBV21-1 and TRBJ1-1; the table names TRBD1, a call not compared with the DNA. TRBV21-1 is an annotated pseudogene. The CDR3 runs 14 residues. CDR3 sequence reads: CASRGTESNTEAFF. CDR3 nucleotide sequence: TGTGCCAGCAGAGGGACAGAGTCGAACACTGAAGCTTTCTTT.

The chain employs TRBV6-7 and TRBJ2-3; possibly TRBD1 or TRBD2 for D (6 bases each). TRBV6-7 is treated as an ORF (open reading frame) with a function not yet certain. The V end was cut by 8 bases, the J end by 2 bases, with 20 bases between. The CDR3 is 16 amino acids. The CDR3 protein is CASSQGTGENTDTQYF. DNA of the CDR3: TGTGCCAGCTCTCAGGGGACGGGGGAGAACACAGATACGCAGTATTTT.

This clone appeared once. The CDR3 here is CAISTARRGYEQYF. The CDR3 bases are TGTGCCATCTCAACGGCTCGGCGGGGCTACGAGCAGTACTTC. V and J are TRBV10-3 and TRBJ2-7; tentative D call: TRBD2 (6 bases). Trimming left V 8 bases short and J 3 bases short, with 17 bases between. The CDR3 runs 14 residues. The V gene's germline CDR1 is ENHRY and CDR2 SYGVKD.

This clone was counted a few times. V usage is TRBV18 and J usage is TRBJ2-7, with D tentatively TRBD1 (5 bases). Per the germline V gene, CDR1 is KGHSH and CDR2 is LQKENI. With 2 bases removed from V and 7 bases from J, the gap between germline ends came to 12 bases. The CDR3 has 13 amino acids. The CDR3 DNA is TGTGCCAGCTCACCAGGGCAGGGAAGAGAGCAGTACTTC. Amino acid sequence: CASSPGQGREQYF.

The chain recombines TRBV7-6 with TRBJ2-3; 10 nucleotides match TRBD2. Germline assignment: CDR1 SGHVS and CDR2 FNYEAQ. V trimming: 5 bases; J trimming: 4 bases; junction bases outside the gene matches: 15. The CDR3 length is 18 residues. CDR3 residues: CASSARDLKRGGSDTQYF. The CDR3 DNA sequence: TGTGCCAGCAGCGCCCGGGACCTCAAGCGGGGGGGCTCAGATACGCAGTATTTT.

CDR3 DNA sequence: TGCAGTGCTAGTTCGGCCTATGAGCAGTTCTTC. This gives the protein CSASSAYEQFF. The chain uses TRBV20-1 and TRBJ2-1; D ambiguous. Trimming stripped 3 bases from V and 8 bases from J, with 8 bases between. Germline-derived CDR1 and CDR2 are DFQATT and SNEGSKA (reference sequence). The CDR3 has 11 amino acids.

The chain recombines TRBV6-5 with TRBJ2-7; 8 nucleotides match TRBD2. Germline V gene sequence: CDR1 MNHEY, CDR2 SVGAGI. CDR3 size: 14 residues. Trimming removed 3 bases from V and 6 bases from J; junction bases left unmatched: 7. The CDR3: CASSYAGGGAEQYF. The CDR3 DNA reads as TGTGCCAGCAGTTATGCGGGAGGAGGGGCCGAGCAGTACTTC.

V is TRBV19 and J is TRBJ1-6; a weak D match, TRBD1 (5 bases). Per germline, CDR1 LNHDA and CDR2 SQIVND (reference sequence). The CDR3 has 15 amino acids. V shed 6 bases and J shed 6 bases, with 15 bases lying between them. This chain's CDR3 is CASRLTGPSNSPLHF. The CDR3 region has the DNA TGTGCCAGTAGACTTACGGGACCGTCTAATTCACCCCTCCACTTT. Using reference TRBV19 and TRBJ1-6 for the parts outside the CDR3, the full variable domain is DGGITQSPKYLFRKEGQNVTLSCEQNLNHDAMYWYRQDPGQGLRLIYYSQIVNDFQKGDIAEGYSVSREKKESFPLTVTSAQKNPTAFYLCASRLTGPSNSPLHFGNGTRLTVT.

This clone appeared once. This rearrangement joins TRBV2 to TRBJ2-5; 8 positions agree with TRBD1. Germline-derived CDR1 and CDR2 are SNHLY and FYNNEI. This CDR3 is built from 15 residues. V trimming: 8 bases; J trimming: 5 bases; junction bases outside the gene matches: 13. The CDR3 region is CASGSKTGVAETQYF. For the CDR3, the DNA is TGTGCCAGCGGAAGCAAGACAGGGGTGGCGGAGACCCAGTACTTC.

A single count supports this clone. V gene TRBV5-1 combines with J gene TRBJ1-5, with D hard to call. The germline CDR1 and CDR2 sequences are SGHRS and YFSETQ. The CDR3 length is 17 residues. Trimming shortened V by 0 bases and J by 4 bases, and 17 bases separated the two germline ends. CDR3 in amino acids: CASSLGPAPVGNQPQHF. The CDR3 region has the DNA TGCGCCAGCAGCTTGGGACCAGCCCCCGTCGGAAATCAGCCCCAGCATTTT.

The J gene is TRBJ1-4, the V gene TRBV4-1, with 10 bases aligning to TRBD1. This CDR3 has 15 amino acids. Germline V gene sequence: CDR1 MGHRA, CDR2 YSYEKL. Trimming took 0 bases from V and 7 from J; bases not matched to a gene: 2. The CDR3 DNA reads TGCGCCAGCAGCCAAGATGGGACAGGGGTTGAAAAACTGTTTTTT. Protein: CASSQDGTGVEKLFF.

The gene calls are TRBV24-1 and TRBJ2-1; 7 bases line up with TRBD2. Germline CDR1 reads KGHDR; CDR2 reads SFDVKD. V lost 7 bases to trimming and J lost 4 bases; unmatched junction nucleotides: 3. This CDR3 region has 13 residues. The CDR3 sequence: CATRSGIYNEQFF. The CDR3 bases are TGTGCCACCAGAAGCGGGATTTACAATGAGCAGTTCTTC.

The genes are TRBV4-1 and TRBJ2-3; TRBD2 is a possible D gene (6 bases). Germline-derived CDR1 and CDR2 are MGHRA and YSYEKL. The V end was cut by 4 bases, the J end by 4 bases, with 15 bases between. The CDR3 is 15 residues long. CDR3 DNA: TGCGCCAGCAGCCTACCGGGAGTAGGGCCAGATACGCAGTATTTT. Amino acids: CASSLPGVGPDTQYF.

The chain carries TRBV19 and TRBJ2-1, with 9 positions matching TRBD2. The germline V gene has CDR1 LNHDA and CDR2 SQIVND (reference sequence). V dropped 4 bases and J dropped 2; count of bases not matched to a gene: 0. This CDR3 spans 14 amino acids. In DNA, the CDR3 is TGTGCCAGTAGTACTAGCGGGACCTACAATGAGCAGTTCTTC. It yields the protein CASSTSGTYNEQFF.

This sequence joins TRBV5-1 and TRBJ2-2; possible D gene TRBD2, 6 bases. The CDR3 extends over 17 amino acids. Germline CDR1 reads SGHRS; CDR2 reads YFSETQ. V dropped 0 bases and J dropped 6 bases, with 18 bases sitting between them. The CDR3 spells CASSLESGGSRAGELFF. CDR3 in DNA: TGCGCCAGCAGCTTGGAATCCGGAGGGAGTAGAGCCGGGGAGCTGTTTTTT.

The chain employs TRBV19 and TRBJ1-1; 7 bases are a match to TRBD1. Germline-derived CDR1 and CDR2 are LNHDA and SQIVND (reference sequence). The ends lost 5 bases at V and 6 bases at J; junction bases unmatched: 18. CDR3 length equals 17 residues. CDR3 bases: TGTGCCAGTAGTTTGTGGTCTGAAATACAGGGGAATGCTGAAGCTTTCTTT. Translated, it gives CASSLWSEIQGNAEAFF.

This chain joins TRBV12-5 and TRBJ2-5, with D hard to call. Between the trimmed V and J ends, which lost 6 bases and 5 bases, there was a span of 13 bases. This CDR3 spans 13 amino acids. Germline assignment: CDR1 LGHNT and CDR2 FRNRAP. The CDR3 DNA reads as TGTGCTAGTGGAATCTCTATTGAGGAGACCCAGTACTTC. Translated, it gives CASGISIEETQYF.

The V gene is TRBV3-1 (or the pseudogene TRBV3-2), the J gene TRBJ2-3; D is ambiguous. The germline CDR1 and CDR2 sequences are LGHDT and YNNKEL (reference sequence). This CDR3 comprises 14 residues. The V gene lost 1 base and the J gene lost 7 bases, with 12 bases spanning the gap. The CDR3 is CASSQGRPTHTQYF. Here the CDR3 DNA reads TGTGCCAGCAGCCAAGGCCGTCCAACCCATACGCAGTATTTT.

The chain uses TRBV19 and TRBJ1-1; 8 nucleotides match TRBD1. Germline values: CDR1 LNHDA, CDR2 SQIVND (reference sequence). V was clipped by 10 bases and J by 0 bases; unmatched bases: 4. The length of the CDR3 is 13 residues. The CDR3 nucleotides read TGTGCCATTCGGGACAGGTTGAACACTGAAGCTTTCTTT. Its translation: CAIRDRLNTEAFF.

A single count supports this clone. The V and J genes are TRBV19 and TRBJ1-4, with D maybe TRBD1 (6 bases). In germline, CDR1 is LNHDA, CDR2 SQIVND (reference sequence). This CDR3 has 16 residues. The germline V and J ends were trimmed by 4 bases and 1 base, with 13 bases remaining between them. The CDR3 coding sequence is TGTGCCAGTAGTAACGGACAGTTATTAACTAATGAAAAACTGTTTTTT. This translates into CASSNGQLLTNEKLFF.

This chain joins TRBV28 and TRBJ1-1; D call uncertain. Trimming cost V 6 bases and J 3 bases, with 11 bases left between them. This CDR3 spans 13 amino acids. CDR1 MDHEN and CDR2 SYDVKM come from the germline V gene. As DNA, the CDR3 is TGTGCCAGCAGCCCAGGACCCTACACTGAAGCTTTCTTT. This sequence encodes CASSPGPYTEAFF.

The chain joins TRBV10-3 to TRBJ1-3; D not resolved. The germline V gene encodes CDR1 ENHRY and CDR2 SYGVKD. The CDR3 has 15 residues. Trimming took off 2 bases at V and 1 base at J, with 9 bases between the two ends. CDR3 sequence reads: CAISEGISSGNTIYF. The CDR3 nucleotides are TGTGCCATCAGTGAGGGCATCTCATCTGGAAACACCATATATTTT.

The rearrangement uses TRBV12-3 or TRBV12-4 and TRBJ1-4; D remains ambiguous. The CDR3 is 13 amino acids. Trimming stripped 1 base from V and 3 bases from J, with 3 bases between. The chain's CDR3 is CASSLVANEKLFF. In nucleotides, the CDR3 is TGTGCCAGCAGTTTAGTTGCTAATGAAAAACTGTTTTTT.

V and J are TRBV2 and TRBJ1-2; D possibly corresponds to TRBD1 (6 bases). In germline, CDR1 is SNHLY, CDR2 FYNNEI. The V gene lost 7 bases and the J gene lost 3 bases, with 12 bases spanning the gap. This CDR3 contains 13 residues. The CDR3 nucleotides are TGTGCCAGCAAGGGGACACCAGACTATGGCTACACCTTC. Amino acids: CASKGTPDYGYTF.

The V gene is TRBV25-1, the J gene TRBJ1-1; a weak D match, TRBD1 (6 bases). Trimming stripped 5 bases from V and 4 bases from J, with 11 bases between. The CDR3 spans 13 residues. Germline assignment: CDR1 MGHDK and CDR2 SYGVNS. The CDR3 loop reads CASSRGQLTEAFF. The CDR3 nucleotides read TGTGCCAGCAGTCGTGGACAGCTCACTGAAGCTTTCTTT.

The chain combines TRBV6-5 with TRBJ2-7; D might be TRBD2 (6 bases). Trimming took 6 bases from V and 3 from J, leaving 12 bases between them. CDR3 length: 13 residues. Per germline, CDR1 MNHEY and CDR2 SVGAGI. The DNA of the CDR3 is TGTGCCAGCAGCCCAGGGACTTACTACGAGCAGTACTTC. As protein: CASSPGTYYEQYF.

This clone was recorded only once. The same CDR3 arises from other DNA sequences in this sample as well. The chain couples TRBV28 to TRBJ1-3, with no clear D. The V gene's germline CDR1 is MDHEN and CDR2 SYDVKM. This CDR3 region has 13 residues. Trimming pared 3 bases from V and 1 base from J, leaving 4 bases between. The CDR3 sequence is CASSFVSGNTIYF. The CDR3 DNA reads as TGTGCCAGCAGTTTTGTTTCTGGAAACACCATATATTTT. Variable domain in full (rest from reference TRBV28 and TRBJ1-3): DVKVTQSSRYLVKRTGEKVFLECVQDMDHENMFWYRQDPGLGLRLIYFSYDVKMKEKGDIPEGYSVSREKKERFSLILESASTNQTSMYLCASSFVSGNTIYFGEGSWLTVV.

The chain joins TRBV7-9 to TRBJ1-6; D gene uncertain. The CDR3 extends over 13 amino acids. CDR1 SEHNR and CDR2 FQNEAQ come from the germline V gene (reference sequence). Trimming cost V 4 bases and J 9 bases, with 10 bases left between them. CDR3 sequence reads: CASSSLLTSPLHF. CDR3 DNA sequence: TGTGCCAGCAGCTCGCTACTCACTTCACCCCTCCACTTT.

The chain employs TRBV9 and TRBJ1-2; TRBD1 is a possible D gene (5 bases). The CDR3 runs to 18 residues. The V gene's germline CDR1 is SGDLS and CDR2 YYNGEE. With 0 bases removed from V and 6 bases from J, the gap between germline ends came to 24 bases. CDR3 sequence reads: CASSVERGRSGRNNGYTF. The DNA of the CDR3 is TGTGCCAGCAGCGTAGAGCGGGGGAGGTCAGGGAGGAATAATGGCTACACCTTC.